One sample yielded the 26 T cell receptor beta chains listed below, sequenced in a study of blood T cells in healthy people across ages. Using a J-beta primer mix together with a sample-barcoded 5' primer, a second PCR was run for about 6 to 11 cycles. MiXCR, applied by TCRdb to the 5' RACE reads, yields one record per CDR3 protein. The data hold 600,000 or so distinct CDR3 sequences, with around 48% observed a single time. What was sequenced was blood. The receptor set was obtained from an older man in good health.

The rearrangement joins TRBV4-1 to TRBJ2-3; 9 bases match TRBD2. Germline CDR1 and CDR2: MGHRA and YSYEKL. V shed 0 bases and J 3 bases; nucleotides not matched to a gene: 4. CDR3 length: 16 amino acids. The CDR3 loop reads CASSQDQSGRTDTQYF. The CDR3 DNA follows: TGCGCCAGCAGCCAAGATCAGAGCGGGAGGACAGATACGCAGTATTTT.

The chain links TRBV7-9 to TRBJ2-5; D is possibly TRBD1 or TRBD2 (5 bases each). Looked up from germline, CDR1 is SEHNR and CDR2 is FQNEAQ (reference sequence). This CDR3 is built from 15 residues. Trimming left V 1 base short and J 4 bases short, with 13 bases between. The CDR3 spells CASSLVGAWAETQYF. CDR3 DNA sequence: TGTGCCAGCAGCTTAGTCGGGGCGTGGGCAGAGACCCAGTACTTC.

This clonotype was counted a few times. J is TRBJ2-1 and V is TRBV7-3, with TRBD2 matching 7 bases. The CDR3 is 16 amino acids. The germline V gene encodes CDR1 SGHTA and CDR2 FQGTGA. The J segment lost 8 bases and the V segment lost 2 bases, leaving 12 bases of the junction unmatched. CDR3 nucleotides: TGTGCCAGCAGCTTAGGACTAGTTGGGCCACATCATGAGCAGTTCTTC. Protein sequence: CASSLGLVGPHHEQFF.

On this clonotype: This clone may be a read error of a much larger clone one base away. The chain carries TRBV6-5 and TRBJ2-3, with D hard to call. V was pared by 2 bases and J by 2 bases, with 11 bases between. The CDR3 contains 15 residues. Germline-derived CDR1 and CDR2 are MNHEY and SVGAGI. CDR3 amino acids: CASSYRNRSTDTQYF. In DNA, the CDR3 is TGTGCCAGCAGTTACAGAAATCGGTCCACAGATACGCAGTATTTT.

The rearrangement links TRBV7-3 to TRBJ1-6; maybe TRBD1 (6 bases). Trimming stripped 1 base from V and 7 bases from J, with 11 bases between. The CDR3 is made up of 15 amino acids. Per germline, CDR1 SGHTA and CDR2 FQGTGA. The CDR3 protein is CASSLIPGENSPLHF. In DNA form, the CDR3 reads TGTGCCAGCAGCTTAATTCCAGGGGAGAATTCACCCCTCCACTTT.

This clonotype appeared a single time. Relative to the germline gene, one junction end is altered; a read error may explain this. This chain uses TRBV2 with TRBJ2-1; TRBD2 aligns across 8 bases. The CDR3 is 16 amino acids. Germline CDR1 SNHLY, CDR2 FYNNEI. The CDR3 is CASSGAGGYSYNEKFF. DNA of the CDR3: TGTGCCAGCAGTGGGGCGGGGGGTTACTCCTACAATGAGAAGTTCTTC.

This clonotype was found many times. The chain combines TRBV6-6 with TRBJ1-2, with 8 bases matching TRBD1. The CDR3 length is 14 residues. V shed 5 bases and J 4 bases; nucleotides not matched to a gene: 6. Germline CDR1 is MNHNY and CDR2 is SVGAGI (reference sequence). In DNA, the CDR3 is TGTGCCAGCAGTGGCTCAGGGGGCGGCTATGGCTACACCTTC. It specifies CASSGSGGGYGYTF.

The chain carries TRBV7-2 and TRBJ1-2, with 9 bases identical to TRBD1. This CDR3 comprises 13 residues. In germline, CDR1 is SGHTA, CDR2 FQGNSA. V lost 4 bases and J lost 8; bases outside the gene matches: 5. CDR3 sequence: CASSSNRGLGYTF. The CDR3 region has the DNA TGTGCCAGCAGCTCGAACAGGGGGCTAGGCTACACCTTC.

The V and J genes are TRBV7-8 and TRBJ2-6; possible D gene TRBD1, 6 bases. This CDR3 spans 18 amino acids. Deletions cut 5 bases from V and 0 bases from J, with 17 bases between. Germline V CDR1 and CDR2: SGHVS, FQNEAQ. The CDR3 region has the DNA TGTGCCAGCAGCGAGAACAGGGTAGCTAGCTCTGGGGCCAACGTCCTGACTTTC. Translated: CASSENRVASSGANVLTF.

Here the CDR3 DNA reads TGTGCCAGCAGTTTAACTAGGGTAGGGACCCAGTACTTC. Encoded protein: CASSLTRVGTQYF. The rearrangement uses TRBV28 and TRBJ2-5, with a weak D call TRBD2 (5 bases). The germline CDR1 and CDR2 sequences are MDHEN and SYDVKM. With 2 bases removed from V and 7 bases from J, the gap between germline ends came to 11 bases. This CDR3 has 13 residues.

This sequence joins TRBV6-2 or TRBV6-3 and TRBJ1-1; no clear D gene. Trimming cost V 6 bases and J 0 bases, with 11 bases left between them. This CDR3 contains 14 residues. The germline CDR1 and CDR2 sequences are MNHEY and SVGEGT. The CDR3 coding sequence is TGTGCCAGCAGCCTCGCGGATTTGAACACTGAAGCTTTCTTT. It specifies CASSLADLNTEAFF.

The chain links TRBV7-2 to TRBJ2-2; 11 bases fit TRBD2. CDR1 is SGHTA, CDR2 FQGNSA, per germline. V was clipped by 8 bases and J by 6 bases; unmatched bases: 5. This CDR3 spans 14 amino acids. The CDR3 sequence: CASGSGRGSGELFF. The CDR3 coding sequence is TGTGCCAGCGGTAGCGGGAGGGGTTCCGGGGAGCTGTTTTTT.

The sample holds one count of this clonotype. V gene TRBV21-1 combines with J gene TRBJ2-7; TRBD1 is the table's D call, not checked against the DNA. TRBV21-1 is marked as a pseudogene. The CDR3 covers 15 residues. The CDR3 here is CASSKKRQGRDEQYF. The CDR3 DNA follows: TGTGCCAGCAGCAAAAAACGACAGGGGAGGGACGAGCAGTACTTC.

This clonotype has just a few counts. The V gene is TRBV15, the J gene TRBJ1-4; TRBD1 agrees at 8 bases. V dropped 0 bases and J dropped 8; count of bases not matched to a gene: 2. CDR3 size: 14 residues. Per germline, CDR1 LNHNV and CDR2 YYDKDF (reference sequence). The CDR3 loop is CATSRDQGAEKLFF. The CDR3 DNA is TGTGCCACCAGCAGAGACCAGGGGGCGGAAAAACTGTTTTTT.

This clonotype was observed a single time. This rearrangement joins TRBV7-9 to TRBJ2-5, with D hard to call. The CDR3 runs to 16 residues. Germline V CDR1 and CDR2: SEHNR, FQNEAQ (reference sequence). The V end was cut by 1 base, the J end by 0 bases, with 12 bases between. The CDR3 loop is CASSLDVSLYQETQYF. The DNA for the CDR3 is TGTGCCAGCAGCTTAGACGTAAGCTTATACCAAGAGACCCAGTACTTC.

V is TRBV7-8 and J is TRBJ2-5, with 11 bases fitting TRBD2. The CDR3 totals 18 residues. CDR1 and CDR2 (germline): SGHVS, FQNEAQ. V lost 1 base to trimming and J lost 11 bases; unmatched junction nucleotides: 18. The CDR3 protein is CASSLGASGRSPYNEQYF. The CDR3 nucleotides are TGTGCCAGCAGCTTAGGGGCTAGCGGGAGGTCCCCCTACAATGAGCAGTACTTC.

This rearrangement joins TRBV10-1 to TRBJ2-5, with 9 nucleotides matching TRBD1. Near its end, the DNA agrees better with TRBJ2-7, so the J call may be wrong. Per germline, CDR1 WNHNN and CDR2 SYGVQD (reference sequence). The CDR3 covers 17 residues. In DNA form, the CDR3 reads TGCGCCAGCAGTGAAAAGACCCGGACAGGGGAGGGCTACGAGCAGTACTTC. Translated: CASSEKTRTGEGYEQYF.

This clonotype was detected many times. The gene calls are TRBV18 and TRBJ2-5; D not certain. The CDR3 has 13 amino acids. V was clipped by 2 bases and J by 2 bases, with 6 bases between them. Germline loops: CDR1 KGHSH, CDR2 LQKENI. The CDR3 loop is CASSPGRQETQYF. CDR3 in DNA: TGTGCCAGCTCACCAGGCAGGCAAGAGACCCAGTACTTC.

The chain combines TRBV29-1 with TRBJ1-4; tentatively, D is TRBD1 (5 bases). V lost 6 bases and J 2 bases, leaving 16 bases between the germline ends. Germline V lookup: CDR1 SQVTM, CDR2 ANQGSEA. This CDR3 region has 15 residues. The CDR3 protein is CSVTGTGSTNEKLFF. DNA for the CDR3: TGCAGCGTCACCGGGACCGGCTCGACTAATGAAAAACTGTTTTTT.

The gene calls are TRBV6-5 and TRBJ2-3; possibly TRBD1 or TRBD2 for D (5 bases each). Trimming stripped 0 bases from V and 1 base from J, with 11 bases between. The germline V gene encodes CDR1 MNHEY and CDR2 SVGAGI. The CDR3 is 16 residues long. In DNA, the CDR3 is TGTGCCAGCAGTTACTCTGCCGGGACCCGCACAGATACGCAGTATTTT. Protein sequence: CASSYSAGTRTDTQYF.

The gene calls are TRBV7-2 and TRBJ2-5, with TRBD2 matching 13 bases. Germline V lookup: CDR1 SGHTA, CDR2 FQGNSA. The V gene end was trimmed by 4 bases and the J gene end by 4 bases; junction bases not matched to a gene: 6. This CDR3 comprises 16 residues. The CDR3 bases are TGTGCCAGCAGCTGGACTAGCGGGAGTGGTAGAGAGACCCAGTACTTC. This translates into CASSWTSGSGRETQYF.

The chain links TRBV14 to TRBJ2-2; TRBD2 aligns across 10 bases. V lost 4 bases and J lost 5; bases outside the gene matches: 4. The CDR3 consists of 15 residues. Germline loops: CDR1 SGHDN, CDR2 FVKESK. CDR3 sequence reads: CASSPSGRGTGELFF. CDR3 DNA: TGTGCCAGCAGCCCTAGCGGGAGAGGGACCGGGGAGCTGTTTTTT. The complete variable domain, with remaining parts taken from reference TRBV14 and TRBJ2-2, reads EAGVTQFPSHSVIEKGQTVTLRCDPISGHDNLYWYRRVMGKEIKFLLHFVKESKQDESGMPNNRFLAERTGGTYSTLKVQPAELEDSGVYFCASSPSGRGTGELFFGEGSRLTVL.

A remark on this clonotype: One junction end does not reproduce the germline sequence, and a read error may be involved. This chain joins TRBV28 and TRBJ1-4; 8 bases match TRBD1. CDR1 is MDHEN and CDR2 is SYDVKM in the germline V gene. The CDR3 covers 13 residues. CDR3 sequence (DNA): TGTGCCAGCCGGGACAGGAGTAGTGAAAAGCTGTTTTTT. Translated: CASRDRSSEKLFF.

V gene TRBV6-1 combines with J gene TRBJ1-6; D gene uncertain. The CDR3 runs to 15 residues. Germline loops: CDR1 MNHNS, CDR2 SASEGT. V was cut by 1 base and J by 7 bases, with 11 bases left in between. CDR3 residues: CASSEGRAPNSPLHF. DNA for the CDR3: TGTGCCAGCAGTGAAGGGCGGGCTCCGAATTCACCCCTCCACTTT.

This clonotype was seen more than once but under ten times. The V gene is TRBV5-1, the J gene TRBJ2-1; D may correspond to TRBD1 or TRBD2 (5 bases each). V was pared by 5 bases and J by 4 bases, with 10 bases between. The CDR3 runs 13 residues. In germline, CDR1 is SGHRS, CDR2 YFSETQ. This CDR3 is CASREDTYNEQFF. The CDR3 DNA follows: TGCGCCAGCAGGGAGGACACTTACAATGAGCAGTTCTTC.

The table lists this clonotype with a few counts. The J gene is TRBJ2-7, the V gene TRBV7-2; D remains ambiguous. Trimming stripped 6 bases from V and 2 bases from J, with 11 bases between. Looked up from germline, CDR1 is SGHTA and CDR2 is FQGNSA. This CDR3 has 13 amino acids. This chain's CDR3 is CASRDGRTYEQYF. DNA for the CDR3: TGTGCCAGCAGGGACGGACGGACCTACGAGCAGTACTTC.